This is a list of T cell receptor beta chains from one sample in a study of control samples from healthy donors and cancer patients. TCRdb's table, derived via immunoSEQ multiplex PCR, lists solely in-frame clones and lacks some. The sample records tens of thousands of clones, around 87% being singletons. Sequencing input: blood. These receptors originate from a man aged 45 to 65 in good health. Both conserved end residues are part of each CDR3. D genes are given only for firm matches. Rows may omit the clone size; those that give it use once, few, many or a size class.

TRBD1,-,TRBJ2-3,TRBV6-5,TGTGCCAGCAGTATGACAGGGATAGATACGCAGTATTTT,CASSMTGIDTQYF
TRBD1,few,TRBJ2-2,TRBV7-2,TGTGCCAGCAGCCCGAACAGGGGGCATGGGGAGCTGTTTTTT,CASSPNRGHGELFF
-,medium-sized,TRBJ2-6,TRBV19,TGTGCCAGTACCGATAGGGGGGCCAACGTCCTGACTTTC,CASTDRGANVLTF
TRBD1,-,TRBJ1-1,TRBV9,TGTGCCAGCAGCGCGGGGACAGGGACTGAAGCTTTCTTT,CASSAGTGTEAFF
-,-,TRBJ2-1,TRBV6-4,TGTGCCAGCAGCAGAGACAGGCTCCGATACAATGAGCAGTTCTTC,CASSRDRLRYNEQFF
TRBD1,-,TRBJ1-3,TRBV28,TGTGCCAGCAGGCCCGGGACAGGGATAGGGGGAAACACCATATATTTT,CASRPGTGIGGNTIYF
-,-,TRBJ2-1,TRBV11-3,TGTGCCAGCAGCTTTGGATTGTGGGGTGAGCAGTTCTTC,CASSFGLWGEQFF
-,-,TRBJ1-6,TRBV7-2,TGTGCCAGCAGCTTAGCGCCCGGACCCCTCCACTTT,CASSLAPGPLHF
-,-,TRBJ1-4,TRBV30,TGTGCCTGGAGTGCAGGACTCGGGGGGAATGAAAAACTGTTTTTT,CAWSAGLGGNEKLFF
-,-,TRBJ2-1,TRBV2,TGTGCCAGCAGTTTCGGTCGGAACAATGAGCAGTTCTTC,CASSFGRNNEQFF
TRBD1,-,TRBJ1-4,TRBV12-3/TRBV12-4,TGTGCCAGCAGCACTGACAGGGATACGACAGCAATTTTT,CASSTDRDTTAIF
-,-,TRBJ2-3,TRBV9,TGTGCCAGCAGCGAGTCGGGGGCCACAGATACGCAGTATTTT,CASSESGATDTQYF
-,-,TRBJ2-1,TRBV2,TGTGCCAGCATAGGTCAGGCCCTCTACAATGAGCAGTTCTTC,CASIGQALYNEQFF
TRBD1,once,TRBJ1-1,TRBV2,TGTGCCAGCAGTTGGACAGGGATCATGAACACTGAAGCTTTCTTT,CASSWTGIMNTEAFF
-,-,TRBJ1-2,TRBV7-9,TGTGCCAGCAGCTCGACGGGCCTCGGACGGAGAAATAACTATGGCTACACCTTC,CASSSTGLGRRNNYGYTF
TRBD1,-,TRBJ1-1,TRBV5-1,TGCGCCAGCAGTCAGGGACAGACCGAAGCTTTCTTT,CASSQGQTEAFF
-,-,TRBJ1-2,TRBV27,TGTGCCAGCAGTTCTTCAGGTTTTACCAACTATGGCTACACCTTC,CASSSSGFTNYGYTF
-,-,TRBJ1-5,TRBV7-9,TGTGCCAGCAGCTTAGGGGGGTGGGATCAGCCCCAGCATTTT,CASSLGGWDQPQHF
TRBD1,once,TRBJ1-1,TRBV12-3/TRBV12-4,TGTGCCAGCAGTTTATCTGACAGGGGGCAAGCTTTCTTT,CASSLSDRGQAFF
-,once,TRBJ2-1,TRBV7-9,TGTGCCAGCAGCTTCGAGTCGGCCTACAATGAGCAGTTCTTC,CASSFESAYNEQFF
TRBD1,-,TRBJ2-7,TRBV7-9,TGTGCCAGCAGCTTAGGAGGGGGCGAGCCCTACGAGCAGTACTTC,CASSLGGGEPYEQYF
-,-,TRBJ1-1,TRBV19,TGTGCCAGTAGGCAGAACATGAACACTGAAGCTTTCTTT,CASRQNMNTEAFF
-,-,TRBJ1-1,TRBV18,TGTGCCAGCTCACAACAGGCCTCGAACACTGAAGCTTTCTTT,CASSQQASNTEAFF
TRBD1,-,TRBJ2-2,TRBV5-6,TGTGCCAGCAGCTGGGGACAGGGAGCCACCGGGGAGCTGTTTTTT,CASSWGQGATGELFF
-,-,TRBJ1-5,TRBV19,TGTGCCACCCAACAGGGCCTCCTCACCAATCAGCCCCAGCATTTT,CATQQGLLTNQPQHF
TRBD1,-,TRBJ1-3,TRBV5-6,TGTGCCAGCAGCTCGACAGGGCCCTACTCTGGAAACACCATATATTTT,CASSSTGPYSGNTIYF
-,-,TRBJ1-4,TRBV19,TGTGCCAGTAGTATGTCGCAGGGGAGGGAAAAACTGTTTTTT,CASSMSQGREKLFF
-,-,TRBJ1-1,TRBV9,TGTGCCAGCAGCCCGGGACGGTATGAAGCTTTCTTT,CASSPGRYEAFF
-,-,TRBJ1-2,TRBV4-2,TGTGCCAGCAGGGTACTTGGGGGGAGCTATGGCTACACCTTC,CASRVLGGSYGYTF
-,-,TRBJ2-7,TRBV5-8,TGTGCCACCCACAGGGGAGGGCACGAGCAGTACTTC,CATHRGGHEQYF
-,-,TRBJ2-7,TRBV6-5,TGTGCCAGCAGTTACTCCCGGGCCTCCTACGAGCAGTACTTC,CASSYSRASYEQYF
-,-,TRBJ2-3,TRBV15,TGTGCCACCTCTCCGACCCCCGCAGATACGCAGTATTTT,CATSPTPADTQYF
-,-,TRBJ1-1,TRBV18,TGTGCCAGCTCACCAATACAGGGGAACACTGAAGCTTTCTTT,CASSPIQGNTEAFF
TRBD2,-,TRBJ2-2,TRBV7-2,TGTGCCAGCAGCTTTAGAGCGGGAGTGAGGGCCGGGGAGCTGTTTTTT,CASSFRAGVRAGELFF
-,once,TRBJ1-2,TRBV6-2/TRBV6-3,TGTGCCAGCAGTTACCGTAGCGGCTACACCTTC,CASSYRSGYTF
TRBD1,-,TRBJ1-4,TRBV29-1,TGCAGCGGAGAGACAGGGCAAATGTTTTTT,CSGETGQMFF
-,-,TRBJ1-5,TRBV4-3,TGCGCCAGCAGCCAAGAACCGTCCACAGGGATAGGACAGCCCCAGCATTTT,CASSQEPSTGIGQPQHF
TRBD1,-,TRBJ1-4,TRBV6-1,TGTGCCAGCCGTTATGGACAGGTGAATGAAAAACTGTTTTTT,CASRYGQVNEKLFF
-,-,TRBJ2-5,TRBV13,TGTGCCAGCAGCAGGGGGCAAGAGACCCAGTACTTC,CASSRGQETQYF
TRBD1,-,TRBJ1-4,TRBV4-1,TGCGCCAGCAGCAATGACAGGGGATACGAAAAACTGTTTTTT,CASSNDRGYEKLFF
TRBD1,-,TRBJ1-2,TRBV19,TGTGCCAGTAGTAAACCGGGACAGGGGGCGCCTGGTGGCTACACCTTC,CASSKPGQGAPGGYTF
-,once,TRBJ1-4,TRBV19,TGTGCCAGTAGTATCGAACAAGGGCATAGTGAAAAACTGTTTTTT,CASSIEQGHSEKLFF
-,once,TRBJ1-5,TRBV19,TGTGCCAGTACCATCGGGACCGCTGCGAATCAGCCCCAGCATTTT,CASTIGTAANQPQHF
-,-,TRBJ1-1,TRBV7-9,TGTGCCAGCAGCGCAACTACAGTGGGCACTGAAGCTTTCTTT,CASSATTVGTEAFF
TRBD2,once,TRBJ2-7,TRBV6-5,TGTGCCAGCACTAGCGGCATAATCCCCTACGAGCAGTACTTC,CASTSGIIPYEQYF
-,-,TRBJ2-2,TRBV29-1,TGCCGCGGGGGGGCAGGGGGCTCCACCGGGGAGCTGTTTTTT,CRGGAGGSTGELFF